Following are 3 T cell receptor beta chains from one sample sequenced in a study of OX40 agonist ivuxolimab in advanced cancers. This table comes from immunoSEQ multiplex PCR, and its TCRdb copy is limited to in-frame clones, with some not included. The data show under 110,000 clones, less than 95% seen once. The source was CD4+ or CD8+ T cells sorted from blood, collected in a trial of the OX40 agonist ivuxolimab. These receptors came from an adult with an advanced solid tumor such as melanoma, head and neck, liver or kidney cancer.

V usage is TRBV6-1 and J usage is TRBJ1-1; D is unresolved. The V gene lost 5 bases and the J gene lost 5 bases, with 12 bases spanning the gap. The CDR3 has 13 amino acids. Germline V CDR1 and CDR2: MNHNS, SASEGT. CDR3 residues: CASSRIYGTEAFF. The DNA for the CDR3 is TGTGCCAGCAGTCGGATTTACGGGACTGAAGCTTTCTTT.

This chain joins TRBV19 and TRBJ1-5; D is unclear. This CDR3 is built from 15 residues. The V gene lost 2 bases and the J gene lost 2 bases, with 10 bases spanning the gap. CDR1 and CDR2 from the germline V gene are LNHDA and SQIVND (reference sequence). CDR3 amino acids: CASSITPGGNQPQHF. The CDR3 nucleotides are TGTGCCAGTAGTATAACGCCCGGCGGCAATCAGCCCCAGCATTTT.

The V gene is TRBV5-1, the J gene TRBJ2-5, with a weak D call TRBD1 (5 bases). Germline V CDR1 and CDR2: SGHRS, YFSETQ. This CDR3 spans 15 amino acids. V was shortened by 0 bases and J by 0 bases, with 9 bases between the two germline ends. CDR3 in amino acids: CASSLDSGYQETQYF. As DNA, the CDR3 is TGCGCCAGCAGCTTGGACTCAGGGTACCAAGAGACCCAGTACTTC.